This TCR beta chain was found in a study of T-cell memory formation after mild COVID-19. A single record per CDR3 protein comes from TCRdb applying MiXCR to the 5' RACE reads. The sample holds fewer than 200,000 distinct CDR3 sequences; less than 20% are singletons and the top ten take 3% to 4%. Germline-derived CDR1 and CDR2 are MNHNY and SVGAGI (reference sequence). Trimming took off 7 bases at V and 5 bases at J, with 17 bases between the two ends. The CDR3 is made up of 14 amino acids. The V call is TRBV6-6, the J call TRBJ1-2, with D perhaps TRBD1 (5 bases). Material: PBMCs or a T cell subset sorted from them (not recorded which). This receptor was taken from a man between 18 and 29 years old who had mild COVID-19 (a few samples of this study predate the infection). Cell type and time point are not known. The CDR3 coding sequence is TGTGCCAGCACCAAGGGCGGCCAGGGATATGGCTACACCTTC. Protein: CASTKGGQGYGYTF.